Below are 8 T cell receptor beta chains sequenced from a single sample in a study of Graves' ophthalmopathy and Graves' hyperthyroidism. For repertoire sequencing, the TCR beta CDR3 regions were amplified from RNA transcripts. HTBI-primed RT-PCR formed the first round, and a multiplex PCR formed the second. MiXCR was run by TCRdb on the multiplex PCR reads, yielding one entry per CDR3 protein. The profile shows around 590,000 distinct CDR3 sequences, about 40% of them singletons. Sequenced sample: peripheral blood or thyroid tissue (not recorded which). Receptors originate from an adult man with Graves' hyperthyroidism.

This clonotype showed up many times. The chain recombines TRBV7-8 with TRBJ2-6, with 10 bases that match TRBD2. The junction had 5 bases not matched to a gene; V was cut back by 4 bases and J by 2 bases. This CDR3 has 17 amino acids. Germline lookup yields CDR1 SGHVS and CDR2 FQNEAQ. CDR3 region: CASSYSGGPAGANVLTF. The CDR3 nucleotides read TGTGCCAGCAGCTATAGCGGGGGGCCGGCTGGGGCCAACGTCCTGACTTTC.

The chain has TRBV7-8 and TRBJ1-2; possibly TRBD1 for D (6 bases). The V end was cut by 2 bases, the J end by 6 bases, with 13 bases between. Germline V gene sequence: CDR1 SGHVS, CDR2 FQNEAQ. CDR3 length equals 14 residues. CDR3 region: CASSLMPGEDGYTF. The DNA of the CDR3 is TGTGCCAGCAGCTTAATGCCAGGGGAGGATGGCTACACCTTC.

The CDR3 reads CATSRGGDEKLFF. The CDR3 DNA reads as TGTGCCACCAGCAGAGGGGGGGATGAAAAACTGTTTTTT. This sequence joins TRBV15 and TRBJ1-4, with D tentatively TRBD1 (5 bases). The CDR3 runs 13 residues. Germline V CDR1 and CDR2: LNHNV, YYDKDF (reference sequence). V shed 1 base and J shed 6 bases, with 6 bases lying between them.

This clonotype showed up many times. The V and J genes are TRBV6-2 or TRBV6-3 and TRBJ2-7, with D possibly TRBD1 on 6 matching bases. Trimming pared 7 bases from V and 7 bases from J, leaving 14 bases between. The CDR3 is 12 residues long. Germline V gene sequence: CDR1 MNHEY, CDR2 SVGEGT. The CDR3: CASKDSVGEQYF. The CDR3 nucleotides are TGTGCCAGCAAGGACAGTGTCGGGGAGCAGTACTTC.

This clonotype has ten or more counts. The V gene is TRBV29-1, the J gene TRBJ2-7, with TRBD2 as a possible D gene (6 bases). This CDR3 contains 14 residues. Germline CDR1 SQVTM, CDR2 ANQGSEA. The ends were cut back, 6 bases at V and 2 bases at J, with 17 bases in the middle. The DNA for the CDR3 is TGCAGCGTGGGGGGTAAGGGATCGCCCTACGAGCAGTACTTC. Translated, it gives CSVGGKGSPYEQYF.

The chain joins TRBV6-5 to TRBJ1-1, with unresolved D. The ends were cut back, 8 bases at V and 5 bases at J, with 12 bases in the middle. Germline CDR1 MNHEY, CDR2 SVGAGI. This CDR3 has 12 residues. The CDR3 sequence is CASGDVGTEAFF. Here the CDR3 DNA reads TGTGCCAGCGGTGATGTGGGGACTGAAGCTTTCTTT.

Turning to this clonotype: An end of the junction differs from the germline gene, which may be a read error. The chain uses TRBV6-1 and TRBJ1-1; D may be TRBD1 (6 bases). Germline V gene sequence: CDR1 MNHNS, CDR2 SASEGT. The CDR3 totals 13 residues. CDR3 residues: CAGSQDSNTEAFF. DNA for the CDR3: TGTGCCGGCAGTCAGGACAGCAACACTGAAGCTTTCTTT.

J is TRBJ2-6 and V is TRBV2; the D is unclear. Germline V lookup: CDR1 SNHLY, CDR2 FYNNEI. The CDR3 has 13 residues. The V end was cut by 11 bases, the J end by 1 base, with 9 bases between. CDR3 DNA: TGTGCCGCTGCGGAATCTGGGGCCAACGTCCTGACTTTC. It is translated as CAAAESGANVLTF.